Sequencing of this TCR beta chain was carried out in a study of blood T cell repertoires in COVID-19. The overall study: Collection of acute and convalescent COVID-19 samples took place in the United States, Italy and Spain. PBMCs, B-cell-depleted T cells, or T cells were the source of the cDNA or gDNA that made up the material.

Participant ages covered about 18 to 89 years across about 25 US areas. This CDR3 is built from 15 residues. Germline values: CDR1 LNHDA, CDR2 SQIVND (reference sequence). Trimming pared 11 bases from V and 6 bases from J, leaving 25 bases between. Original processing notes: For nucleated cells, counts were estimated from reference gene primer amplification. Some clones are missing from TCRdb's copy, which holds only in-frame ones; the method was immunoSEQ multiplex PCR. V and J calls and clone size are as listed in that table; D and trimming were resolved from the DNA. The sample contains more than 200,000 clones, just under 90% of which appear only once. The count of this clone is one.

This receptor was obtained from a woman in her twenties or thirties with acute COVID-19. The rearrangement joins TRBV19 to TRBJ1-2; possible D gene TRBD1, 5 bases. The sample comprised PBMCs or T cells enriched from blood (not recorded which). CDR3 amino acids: CAAWGGGFHPDGYTF. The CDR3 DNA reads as TGTGCCGCCTGGGGCGGTGGGTTTCATCCGGATGGCTACACCTTC.